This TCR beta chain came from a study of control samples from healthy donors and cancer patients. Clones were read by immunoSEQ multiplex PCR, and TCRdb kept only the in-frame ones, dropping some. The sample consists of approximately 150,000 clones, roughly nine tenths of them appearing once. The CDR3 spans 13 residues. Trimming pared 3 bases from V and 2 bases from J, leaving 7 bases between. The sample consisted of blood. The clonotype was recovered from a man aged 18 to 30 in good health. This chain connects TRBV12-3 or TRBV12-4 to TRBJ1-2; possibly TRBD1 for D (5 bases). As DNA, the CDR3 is TGTGCCAGCAGTTTGGGGCAGAACTATGGCTACACCTTC. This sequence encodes CASSLGQNYGYTF.